This T cell receptor beta chain appears in the sequencing data of a study of cytomegalovirus exposure and HLA in healthy donors. Study in general: Under 90% of roughly 400 genotyped donors fell in the Caucasian-associated ancestry cluster. The study's findings and limits: Fewer than 20,000 TCR beta sequences were associated with HLA alleles at 0.05 false discovery rate in a later analysis. Analysis was performed later, and it showed HLA-associated TCR beta chains to be more clonally expanded than equally common others.

In the case of this clone: As yet, its antigen is unknown.

The PCR ran on 60 Vbeta and 13 Jbeta primers. This table comes from immunoSEQ multiplex PCR, and its TCRdb copy is limited to in-frame clones, with some not included. The sample shows about 190,000 clones, around 87% of them seen only once. The source of this sequence is a woman younger than 30 in good health and CMV-seronegative. Sequencing was done on a sample of PBMCs.

As DNA, the CDR3 is TGTGCCACCAGCAGAGATCCGGGGTTCGTGTACGAGCAGTACTTC. Translation: CATSRDPGFVYEQYF. The V call is TRBV15, the J call TRBJ2-5; D is possibly TRBD2 (5 bases). The DNA matches TRBJ2-7 better at its end, which makes the J call doubtful. The V gene's germline CDR1 is LNHNV and CDR2 YYDKDF (reference sequence). The length of the CDR3 is 15 residues.